This T cell receptor (beta chain) was profiled in a study of blood T cell repertoires in COVID-19. About the study: In each case, the material was cDNA or gDNA derived from T cells, B-cell-depleted T cells, or PBMCs.

Germline CDR1 and CDR2: LGHNA and YNFKEQ. V was cut by 7 bases and J by 0 bases, with 14 bases left in between. This CDR3 is 15 amino acids long. Using immunoSEQ multiplex PCR, the repertoire was profiled, and TCRdb retains in-frame clones only, with some absent. The data show roughly 110,000 clones, with over 55% seen just once and around 0.92% held by the top ten. The sequencing input was peripheral blood. The sequence came from a human donor with acute or convalescent COVID-19. The donor label of this sample is uncertain. V is TRBV4-2 and J is TRBJ2-3; weak D call: TRBD2 (7 bases). The CDR3, as DNA: TGTGCCAGCACCCTGGGGGGGGCTAGCACAGATACGCAGTATTTT. It translates to CASTLGGASTDTQYF.